These 15 T cell receptor beta chains came from one sample sequenced in a study of T-cell memory formation after mild COVID-19. TCRdb re-derived calls from the 5' RACE reads in MiXCR, one entry per CDR3 protein. The sample contains around 410,000 distinct CDR3 sequences, more than 20% of which appear only once. Sequencing was carried out using PBMCs or a T cell subset sorted from them (not recorded which). These receptors all come from an adult woman who had mild COVID-19 (a few samples of this study predate the infection). Cell type and time point are not known.

This clonotype was recorded a few times. The genes are TRBV24-1 and TRBJ2-3; D remains ambiguous. V was pared by 1 base and J by 4 bases, with 8 bases between. The CDR3 covers 14 residues. Germline CDR1 is KGHDR and CDR2 is SFDVKD. Here the CDR3 DNA reads TGTGCCACCAGTGATTTTACAGCATCAGATACGCAGTATTTT. It is translated as CATSDFTASDTQYF.

This clonotype has just a few counts. The rearrangement uses TRBV29-1 and TRBJ1-2, with D maybe TRBD1 (5 bases). V was clipped by 6 bases and J by 3 bases, with 17 bases between them. Germline V gives CDR1 SQVTM, CDR2 ANQGSEA. The CDR3 contains 14 residues. The CDR3 loop reads CSVTPQDTYYGYTF. The CDR3, as DNA: TGCAGCGTGACGCCACAGGACACCTACTATGGCTACACCTTC.

In its sample, this clonotype was seen a few times. The gene calls are TRBV29-1 and TRBJ2-2, with 8 bases lining up with TRBD1. V lost 6 bases, J lost 5 bases, and 5 bases stayed unmatched. Germline values: CDR1 SQVTM, CDR2 ANQGSEA. The CDR3 spans 13 residues. DNA for the CDR3: TGCAGCGTCGCTCGGACAGGGACCGGGGAGCTGTTTTTT. It translates to CSVARTGTGELFF.

This clonotype was detected once. V usage is TRBV4-1 and J usage is TRBJ2-3; D not resolved. This CDR3 has 15 residues. From germline, CDR1 is MGHRA and CDR2 YSYEKL. The V end lost 1 base, the J end lost 2 bases, and 10 bases lay between the germline ends. CDR3 in amino acids: CASSQASQFTDTQYF. CDR3 DNA sequence: TGCGCCAGCAGCCAAGCTAGTCAGTTCACAGATACGCAGTATTTT.

This chain links TRBV7-8 with TRBJ2-1; 10 positions agree with TRBD1. Germline CDR1 and CDR2: SGHVS and FQNEAQ. Germline trimming cut 5 bases from V and 4 bases from J; bases unmatched to any gene: 11. This CDR3 region has 17 residues. As DNA, the CDR3 is TGTGCCAGCAGCCCAGACTTAGGACAGGGGGAATACAATGAGCAGTTCTTC. Its translation is CASSPDLGQGEYNEQFF.

This clonotype was seen a handful of times. The chain combines TRBV4-3 with TRBJ2-1, with TRBD2 identical over 8 bases. Unmatched junction bases numbered 11, after V lost 1 base and J lost 6 bases. This CDR3 comprises 17 residues. Per the germline V gene, CDR1 is LGHNA and CDR2 is YSLEER. The CDR3 DNA follows: TGCGCCAGCAGCCAAGCGAGGAGAAGCGGGAGTTTCAATGAGCAGTTCTTC. It codes for CASSQARRSGSFNEQFF.

V is TRBV6-2 or TRBV6-3 and J is TRBJ1-1; D may be TRBD1 (6 bases). Trimming removed 0 bases from V and 9 bases from J, with 14 bases in between. The CDR3 is 14 residues long. Per germline, CDR1 MNHEY and CDR2 SVGEGT. For the CDR3, the DNA is TGTGCCAGCAGTTACTCGCCCGGACAGTCACAAGCTTTCTTT. It yields the protein CASSYSPGQSQAFF.

The table lists this clonotype with a few counts. V usage is TRBV7-3 and J usage is TRBJ2-1; TRBD2 agrees at 8 bases. Germline CDR1 SGHTA, CDR2 FQGTGA. The CDR3 contains 15 residues. Losses at the gene ends were 5 bases for V and 4 bases for J; bases not matched to a gene: 7. CDR3 amino acids: CASSLAGGLYNEQFF. The DNA of the CDR3 is TGTGCCAGCAGCCTCGCGGGGGGTCTATACAATGAGCAGTTCTTC.

The V call is TRBV5-1, the J call TRBJ2-2; D tentatively reads TRBD1 or TRBD2 (6 bases each). The length of the CDR3 is 14 residues. Trimming stripped 4 bases from V and 6 bases from J, with 13 bases between. Germline loops: CDR1 SGHRS, CDR2 YFSETQ. This CDR3 reads CASSKQGGAGELFF. The CDR3 DNA sequence: TGCGCCAGCAGCAAACAGGGAGGTGCCGGGGAGCTGTTTTTT.

The V call is TRBV19, the J call TRBJ2-1; a possible D gene is TRBD1 (7 bases). Looked up from germline, CDR1 is LNHDA and CDR2 is SQIVND (reference sequence). This CDR3 contains 17 residues. Trimming removed 1 base from V and 6 bases from J, with 19 bases in between. The CDR3 DNA reads as TGTGCCAGTAGTATAGCGCGAGGGGGCAAGGGAGGCAATGAGCAGTTCTTC. This codes for CASSIARGGKGGNEQFF.

This clonotype was found many times. The genes are TRBV18 and TRBJ2-7; TRBD2 matches at 7 bases. This CDR3 is 12 amino acids long. Germline-derived CDR1 and CDR2 are KGHSH and LQKENI. Trimming removed 5 bases from V and 5 bases from J; junction bases left unmatched: 3. Here the CDR3 reads CASSGGRDEQYF. CDR3 DNA sequence: TGTGCCAGCTCAGGAGGGAGGGACGAGCAGTACTTC.

This clonotype was seen more than once but under ten times. V gene TRBV29-1 combines with J gene TRBJ1-6, with a weak D call TRBD1 (5 bases). CDR3 length: 13 residues. CDR1 SQVTM and CDR2 ANQGSEA come from the germline V gene. Trimming cost V 6 bases and J 10 bases, with 16 bases left between them. The CDR3 DNA reads TGCAGCGTCCGGGACTCAGTACGGTCACCCCTCCACTTT. This gives the protein CSVRDSVRSPLHF.

This clonotype was observed a handful of times. The chain employs TRBV29-1 and TRBJ2-1, with TRBD2 identical over 10 bases. V trimming: 3 bases; J trimming: 0 bases; junction bases outside the gene matches: 8. Germline V gene lookup returns CDR1 SQVTM and CDR2 ANQGSEA. This CDR3 region has 17 residues. CDR3 amino acids: CSVEASSGGISYNEQFF. CDR3 in DNA: TGCAGCGTTGAGGCGTCTAGCGGGGGTATCTCCTACAATGAGCAGTTCTTC.

The V call is TRBV18, the J call TRBJ2-5; no firm D call. The V end was cut by 3 bases, the J end by 4 bases, with 6 bases between. The CDR3 is made up of 12 amino acids. Looked up from germline, CDR1 is KGHSH and CDR2 is LQKENI. CDR3 nucleotide sequence: TGTGCCAGCTCACCGGCTGGAGAGACCCAGTACTTC. This codes for CASSPAGETQYF. The variable domain in full, completed from reference TRBV18 and TRBJ2-5, reads NAGVMQNPRHLVRRRGQEARLRCSPMKGHSHVYWYRQLPEEGLKFMVYLQKENIIDESGMPKERFSAEFPKEGPSILRIQQVVRGDSAAYFCASSPAGETQYFGPGTRLLVL.

This clonotype was observed at least ten times. This chain uses TRBV7-3 with TRBJ1-1; D possibly corresponds to TRBD1 (6 bases). From germline, CDR1 is SGHTA and CDR2 FQGTGA. The CDR3 spans 14 residues. V was trimmed by 5 bases and J by 5 bases, leaving 15 bases between them. The CDR3: CASSQQGMGTEAFF. The CDR3 DNA is TGTGCCAGCAGCCAACAGGGAATGGGGACTGAAGCTTTCTTT.